This entry lists 12 T cell receptor beta chains sequenced from one sample in a study of cytomegalovirus exposure and HLA in healthy donors. In the PCR, 60 Vbeta and 13 Jbeta primers were used. TCRdb's copy holds only in-frame clones and misses some; the assay was immunoSEQ multiplex PCR. The table records roughly 160,000 clones, under 80% of them present only once. Sequenced input: PBMCs. Source of these receptors: a man in his forties in good health and CMV-seronegative.

V usage is TRBV7-9 and J usage is TRBJ2-1; TRBD1 is a possible D gene (5 bases). The CDR3 is 16 residues long. Germline CDR1 SEHNR, CDR2 FQNEAQ (reference sequence). V shed 5 bases and J shed 2 bases, with 16 bases lying between them. This chain's CDR3 is CASSAKGAFAYNEQFF. CDR3 bases: TGTGCCAGCAGCGCGAAAGGGGCGTTCGCCTACAATGAGCAGTTCTTC. The full variable domain, with the rest looked up from reference TRBV7-9 and TRBJ2-1, is DTGVSQNPRHKITKRGQNVTFRCDPISEHNRLYWYRQTLGQGPEFLTYFQNEAQLEKSRLLSDRFSAERPKGSFSTLEIQRTEQGDSAMYLCASSAKGAFAYNEQFFGPGTRLTVL.

The J gene is TRBJ1-6, the V gene TRBV6-1; D ambiguous. The V end was cut by 10 bases, the J end by 0 bases, with 13 bases between. This CDR3 is built from 15 residues. Germline CDR1 reads MNHNS; CDR2 reads SASEGT. The CDR3 coding sequence is TGTGCCACTAGTAGGTCCACCTCCTATAATTCACCCCTCCACTTT. It is translated as CATSRSTSYNSPLHF.

V gene TRBV23-1 combines with J gene TRBJ1-5; 9 bases agree with TRBD1. TRBV23-1 is labeled an ORF, and its function is uncertain. CDR3 length equals 17 residues. V was pared by 0 bases and J by 6 bases, with 9 bases of the junction left unmatched. This CDR3 is CASSQSRTGEVGQPQHF. CDR3 sequence (DNA): TGCGCCAGCAGTCAATCTCGGACAGGGGAGGTAGGTCAGCCCCAGCATTTT.

The V call is TRBV2, the J call TRBJ1-1, with TRBD1 identical over 7 bases. V gave up 5 bases and J gave up 5 bases; unmatched junction bases: 11. Per germline, CDR1 SNHLY and CDR2 FYNNEI. The CDR3 sequence is 15 residues long. CDR3 protein: CASSLDRPDLTEAFF. CDR3 sequence (DNA): TGTGCCAGCAGTCTGGACAGGCCGGACCTGACTGAAGCTTTCTTT.

This chain uses TRBV5-6 with TRBJ1-5; no clear D gene. Looked up from germline, CDR1 is SGHDT and CDR2 is YYEEEE. V lost 2 bases and J 0 bases, leaving 3 bases between the germline ends. This CDR3 region has 13 residues. CDR3: CASSFGSNQPQHF. CDR3 DNA: TGTGCCAGCAGCTTCGGTAGCAATCAGCCCCAGCATTTT.

This chain connects TRBV12-5 to TRBJ1-2; 9 nucleotides line up with TRBD1. The V segment lost 1 base and the J segment 6 bases; nucleotides outside the gene matches: 3. The CDR3 runs to 14 residues. The germline V gene encodes CDR1 LGHNT and CDR2 FRNRAP. CDR3 sequence (DNA): TGTGCTAGTGGTTTGGGGGGACAGGGACATGGCTACACCTTC. Amino acid sequence: CASGLGGQGHGYTF.

Only a few counts were recorded for this clone. The chain employs TRBV19 and TRBJ2-7, with 9 bases fitting TRBD1. CDR1 is LNHDA, CDR2 SQIVND, per germline (reference sequence). The CDR3 spans 15 residues. Germline trimming cut 7 bases from V and 0 bases from J; bases unmatched to any gene: 7. The CDR3 sequence: CASTIGQGPSYEQYF. The CDR3 DNA reads TGTGCCAGTACCATCGGACAGGGGCCCTCCTACGAGCAGTACTTC. Combining the CDR3 with reference TRBV19 and TRBJ2-7 gives the whole variable domain DGGITQSPKYLFRKEGQNVTLSCEQNLNHDAMYWYRQDPGQGLRLIYYSQIVNDFQKGDIAEGYSVSREKKESFPLTVTSAQKNPTAFYLCASTIGQGPSYEQYFGPGTRLTVT.

The V gene is TRBV4-1, the J gene TRBJ1-2, with TRBD1 matching 7 bases. The CDR3 has 17 residues. CDR1 and CDR2 from the germline V gene are MGHRA and YSYEKL. The ends lost 4 bases at V and 4 bases at J; junction bases unmatched: 15. The CDR3 sequence is CASSPTPLGQVTYGYTF. The CDR3 DNA sequence: TGCGCCAGCAGCCCCACGCCCCTTGGACAGGTCACCTATGGCTACACCTTC.

This clone has just a few counts. The chain links TRBV9 to TRBJ2-5, with TRBD2 identical over 7 bases. Trimming cost V 2 bases and J 5 bases; bases outside gene matches: 9. CDR1 SGDLS and CDR2 YYNGEE come from the germline V gene. The length of the CDR3 is 15 residues. This CDR3 reads CASSVGGRGIETQYF. The CDR3 nucleotides are TGTGCCAGCAGCGTGGGGGGGAGGGGCATCGAGACCCAGTACTTC.

The chain links TRBV7-6 to TRBJ2-2, with TRBD2 as a possible D gene (6 bases). The germline gives CDR1 SGHVS, CDR2 FNYEAQ. Between the trimmed V and J ends, which lost 1 base and 4 bases, there was a span of 10 bases. The CDR3 contains 15 residues. CDR3 nucleotides: TGTGCCAGCAGCTTAGTCTGGGACTCCACCGGGGAGCTGTTTTTT. The encoded protein is CASSLVWDSTGELFF.

This rearrangement joins TRBV27 to TRBJ2-5; 7 bases match TRBD2. CDR1 is MNHEY and CDR2 is SMNVEV in the germline V gene (reference sequence). The J segment lost 5 bases and the V segment lost 9 bases, leaving 12 bases of the junction unmatched. CDR3 length equals 14 residues. CDR3 loop: CASASGRGRETQYF. The DNA of the CDR3 is TGTGCCAGTGCCTCAGGGAGGGGACGCGAGACCCAGTACTTC.

The chain employs TRBV10-3 and TRBJ2-3, with a possible D match to TRBD2 (7 bases). Germline-derived CDR1 and CDR2 are ENHRY and SYGVKD. Trimming left V 4 bases short and J 4 bases short, with 15 bases between. This CDR3 region has 15 residues. CDR3 sequence: CAISVAGGQADTQYF. DNA for the CDR3: TGTGCCATCAGTGTAGCCGGGGGGCAAGCAGATACGCAGTATTTT.